The T cell receptor (beta chain) described here comes from a study of blood T cell repertoires in COVID-19. Study as a whole: PBMCs, B-cell-depleted T cells, or T cells provided the cDNA or gDNA that made up the material.

CDR1 and CDR2 from the germline V gene are MNHEY and SVGAGI. CDR3 length: 14 amino acids. V lost 6 bases to trimming and J lost 3 bases; unmatched junction nucleotides: 5. Original methodology: Scientists estimated how many nucleated cells there were by amplifying reference gene primers. Assay used: immunoSEQ multiplex PCR; TCRdb lists only in-frame clones, some missing. The DNA gave D and trimming, while V, J and clone size come from that table. The table shows about 140,000 clones, with about 75% occurring only once. The receptor comes from a woman in her fifties or sixties who had recovered from COVID-19. The rearrangement joins TRBV6-5 to TRBJ1-1, with 9 positions matching TRBD1. The source material was PBMCs or T cells enriched from blood (not recorded which). CDR3 in amino acids: CASSQGQGYTEAFF. The CDR3 region has the DNA TGTGCCAGCAGCCAAGGACAGGGGTACACTGAAGCTTTCTTT.